The clone carrying this T cell receptor beta chain was found once. Antigen specificity is unknown. The data originate from a study of cytomegalovirus exposure and HLA in healthy donors. The CDR3 is 13 residues long. CDR1 and CDR2 (germline): SQVTM, ANQGSEA. With 5 bases clipped from V and 0 bases from J, the junction kept 4 bases outside the gene matches. Data came from immunoSEQ multiplex PCR; TCRdb stores just in-frame clones and leaves some out. The sample records over 110,000 clones, 85% to 90% being singletons. Whole-study results and caveats: Most TCR sequences were seen very rarely across donors, but some public TCRs occurred in many. Accounts indicate the classifier identified cytomegalovirus status with strong specificity and sensitivity.

Sequenced sample: PBMCs. The TCR sequence derives from a man between 18 and 35 years old in good health and CMV-seropositive. The V gene is TRBV29-1, the J gene TRBJ2-7; TRBD1 aligns across 7 bases. The CDR3 spells CSVLTGRSYEQYF. Written as DNA, the CDR3 is TGCAGCGTTTTGACAGGGCGCTCCTACGAGCAGTACTTC.